The clone carrying this T cell receptor beta chain has a count of ten or more. Other DNA sequences in the sample encode the same CDR3. These data are taken from a study of blood T cell repertoires in COVID-19. Study summary: Whether acute or convalescent, the COVID-19 samples came from the United States, Italy and Spain. PBMCs, B-cell-depleted T cells, or T cells provided the cDNA or gDNA that made up the material.

As processed by the authors: How many nucleated cells were present was estimated from reference gene primer amplification. The repertoire was sequenced with immunoSEQ multiplex PCR; TCRdb's copy has only in-frame clones and lacks some. That table is the source of V, J and clone size, and D and trimming were worked out from the DNA. The sample contains approximately 210,000 clones, less than 90% of which appear only once. Germline V gene sequence: CDR1 MDHEN, CDR2 SYDVKM. With 3 bases clipped from V and 4 bases from J, the junction kept 5 bases outside the gene matches. CDR3 length: 16 residues. The chain couples TRBV28 to TRBJ2-3; 12 bases align to TRBD1. This TCR derives from a woman in her seventies with active or convalescent COVID-19. Specimen: peripheral blood. In DNA form, the CDR3 reads TGTGCCAGCAGTTTGGGGACAGGGGGCAGGGCAGATACGCAGTATTTT. Translating it yields CASSLGTGGRADTQYF.